The 3 T cell receptor beta chains presented below share a single source sample, sequenced in a study of blood T cell repertoires in COVID-19. Profiling relied on immunoSEQ multiplex PCR, and the TCRdb table lists in-frame clones only, not all of them. The sample includes about 14,000 clones, approximately 80% seen only once; the top ten take around 26%. The specimen was peripheral blood. These receptors all come from a woman aged 50 to 60 with active or convalescent COVID-19.

V and J are TRBV15 and TRBJ2-1; 7 bases match TRBD2. After removal of 2 bases from V and 6 bases from J, the junction contained 10 bases not matched to a gene. Germline V gene lookup returns CDR1 LNHNV and CDR2 YYDKDF (reference sequence). The CDR3 totals 16 residues. Here the CDR3 DNA reads TGTGCCACCAGCAGAAAGGGGTTAGCGGGCCTCAATGAGCAGTTCTTC. Its translation is CATSRKGLAGLNEQFF.

V usage is TRBV9 and J usage is TRBJ1-3; D gene uncertain. The CDR3 consists of 13 residues. CDR1 SGDLS and CDR2 YYNGEE come from the germline V gene. Trimming removed 2 bases at V and 1 base at J, with 4 bases between. Here the CDR3 DNA reads TGTGCCAGCAGCGTTACTTCTGGAAACACCATATATTTT. Amino acids: CASSVTSGNTIYF.

The V call is TRBV27, the J call TRBJ2-2; no clear D gene. The V gene's germline CDR1 is MNHEY and CDR2 SMNVEV (reference sequence). CDR3 length: 12 residues. Deletions cut 3 bases from V and 6 bases from J, with 5 bases between. CDR3 coding DNA: TGTGCCAGCAGTTTCATTTCCGGGGAGCTGTTTTTT. Protein product: CASSFISGELFF.